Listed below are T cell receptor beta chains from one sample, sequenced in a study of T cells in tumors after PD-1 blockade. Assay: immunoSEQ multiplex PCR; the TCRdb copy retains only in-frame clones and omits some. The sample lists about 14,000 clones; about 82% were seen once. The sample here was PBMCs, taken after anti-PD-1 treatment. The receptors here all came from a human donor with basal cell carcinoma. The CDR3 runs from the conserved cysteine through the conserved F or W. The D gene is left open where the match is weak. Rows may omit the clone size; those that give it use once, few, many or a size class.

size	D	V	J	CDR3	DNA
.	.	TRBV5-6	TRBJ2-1	CASSLALVGGALYNEQFF	TGTGCCAGCAGCTTGGCCCTAGTGGGGGGAGCTCTTTACAATGAGCAGTTCTTC
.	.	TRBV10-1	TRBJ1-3	CASSESGAYGAGNTIYF	TGCGCCAGCAGTGAGTCAGGAGCGTATGGCGCTGGAAACACCATATATTTT
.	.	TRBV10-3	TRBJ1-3	CAISEFPTGSGNTIYF	TGTGCCATCAGTGAGTTTCCGACGGGCTCTGGAAACACCATATATTTT
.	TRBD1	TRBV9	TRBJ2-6	CASSLVGQPSGANVLTF	TGTGCCAGCAGCCTAGTGGGACAGCCCTCTGGGGCCAACGTCCTGACTTTC
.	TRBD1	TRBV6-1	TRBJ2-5	CASSEQGAGETQYF	TGTGCCAGCAGTGAACAGGGGGCTGGAGAGACCCAGTACTTC
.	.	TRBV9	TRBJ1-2	CARYIGFVGYTF	TGTGCCCGATACATTGGTTTTGTAGGCTACACCTTC
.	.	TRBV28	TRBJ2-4	CASSSPSRVGNIQYF	TGTGCCAGCAGTTCCCCATCCAGGGTAGGAAACATTCAGTACTTC
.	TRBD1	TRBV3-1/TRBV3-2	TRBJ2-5	CASSLRQGRETQYF	TGTGCCAGCAGCCTCCGACAGGGGAGGGAGACCCAGTACTTC
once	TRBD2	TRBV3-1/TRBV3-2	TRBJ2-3	CASSLRTSGGRDTQYF	TGTGCCAGCAGCCTCCGGACTAGCGGCGGGAGGGATACGCAGTATTTT
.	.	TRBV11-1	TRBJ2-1	CASSHSGEAYNEQFF	TGTGCCAGCAGCCACTCGGGGGAGGCCTACAATGAGCAGTTCTTC
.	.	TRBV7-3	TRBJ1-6	CASSLGPWTVGSPLHF	TGTGCCAGCAGCTTAGGTCCGTGGACAGTGGGGTCACCCCTCCACTTT
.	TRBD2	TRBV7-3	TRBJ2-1	CASSLTGGSSYNEQFF	TGTGCCAGCAGCTTAACGGGCGGGAGCTCCTACAATGAGCAGTTCTTC
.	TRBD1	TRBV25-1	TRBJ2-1	CASSGDRYNEQFF	TGTGCCAGCAGTGGGGACAGGTACAATGAGCAGTTCTTC
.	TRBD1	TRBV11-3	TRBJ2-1	CASSLGQGNEQFF	TGTGCCAGCAGCCTGGGACAGGGCAATGAGCAGTTCTTC
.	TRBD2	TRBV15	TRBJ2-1	CATSRGTLAGGLYNEQFF	TGTGCCACCAGCAGAGGGACCCTAGCGGGAGGACTCTACAATGAGCAGTTCTTC
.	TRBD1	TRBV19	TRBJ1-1	CASKPIGGGTNTEAFF	TGTGCCAGTAAACCTATCGGAGGGGGCACGAACACTGAAGCTTTCTTT
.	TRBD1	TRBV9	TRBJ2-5	CASSRRKRDRAETQYF	TGTGCCAGCAGCCGAAGGAAGCGGGACAGGGCGGAGACCCAGTACTTC
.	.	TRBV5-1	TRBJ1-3	CASSYGNTIYF	TGCGCCAGCAGCTACGGAAACACCATATATTTT
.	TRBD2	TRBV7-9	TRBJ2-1	CASSLRLAGGINEQFF	TGTGCCAGCAGCCTTAGACTAGCGGGAGGGATTAATGAGCAGTTCTTC
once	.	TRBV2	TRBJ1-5	CASSEATGRSGNQPQHF	TGTGCCAGCAGTGAAGCCACAGGGAGGAGTGGCAATCAGCCCCAGCATTTT
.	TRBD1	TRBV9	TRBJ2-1	CASSRDRGRHNEQFF	TGTGCCAGCAGCCGGGACAGGGGTCGGCACAATGAGCAGTTCTTC
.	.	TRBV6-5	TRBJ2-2	CASTPGPANTGELFF	TGTGCCAGCACCCCGGGACCCGCGAACACCGGGGAGCTGTTTTTT
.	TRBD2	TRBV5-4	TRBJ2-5	CASRTGLAGASQETQYF	TGTGCCAGCAGAACGGGACTAGCGGGGGCCTCACAAGAGACCCAGTACTTC
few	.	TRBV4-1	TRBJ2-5	CASSQERTGSPSSGTQYF	TGCGCCAGCAGCCAAGAAAGGACCGGGAGCCCCTCCTCAGGGACCCAGTACTTC
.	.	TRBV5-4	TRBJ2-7	CASRPGSGSSYEQYF	TGTGCCAGCAGACCGGGGTCTGGCAGCTCCTACGAGCAGTACTTC
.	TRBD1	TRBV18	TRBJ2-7	CASSLQGSSYEQYF	TGTGCCAGCTCACTACAGGGGAGCTCCTACGAGCAGTACTTC
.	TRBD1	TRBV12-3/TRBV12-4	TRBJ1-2	CASTLDRYYGYTF	TGTGCCAGCACCCTGGACAGGTACTATGGCTACACCTTC
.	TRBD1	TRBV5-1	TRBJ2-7	CASSLASGGYEQYF	TGCGCCAGCAGCTTGGCCTCAGGGGGCTACGAGCAGTACTTC
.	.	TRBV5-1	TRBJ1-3	CASSLEIGNTIYF	TGCGCCAGCAGCTTGGAGATTGGAAACACCATATATTTT
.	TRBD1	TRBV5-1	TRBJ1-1	CASSSLGGRGTEAFF	TGCGCCAGCAGCTCACTAGGGGGCCGGGGCACTGAAGCTTTCTTT
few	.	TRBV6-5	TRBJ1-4	CASSPEGEKLFF	TGTGCCAGCAGTCCCGAGGGGGAAAAACTGTTTTTT
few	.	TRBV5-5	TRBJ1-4	CASSLDATNEKLFF	TGTGCCAGCAGCTTGGACGCAACTAATGAAAAACTGTTTTTT
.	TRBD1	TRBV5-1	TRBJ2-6	CASSLEGQAGANVLTF	TGCGCCAGCAGCTTGGAGGGACAGGCTGGGGCCAACGTCCTGACTTTC
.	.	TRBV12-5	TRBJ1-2	CASGLGGWYGYTF	TGTGCTAGTGGTTTGGGGGGATGGTATGGCTACACCTTC
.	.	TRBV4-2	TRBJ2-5	CASSQDDGGAETQYF	TGTGCCAGCAGCCAAGACGACGGAGGGGCCGAGACCCAGTACTTC
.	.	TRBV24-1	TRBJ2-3	CATSDSAGPTDTQYF	TGTGCCACCAGTGATTCTGCGGGCCCTACAGATACGCAGTATTTT
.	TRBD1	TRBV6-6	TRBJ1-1	CASSYSPGGMNTEAFF	TGTGCCAGCAGTTACTCGCCAGGGGGTATGAACACTGAAGCTTTCTTT
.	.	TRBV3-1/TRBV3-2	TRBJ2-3	CASSQWAVVADTQYF	TGTGCCAGCAGCCAGTGGGCGGTAGTAGCAGATACGCAGTATTTT
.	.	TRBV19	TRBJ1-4	CASKDGGTNEKLFF	TGTGCCAGTAAGGATGGGGGAACTAATGAAAAACTGTTTTTT
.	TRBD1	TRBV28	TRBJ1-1	CASRGTGVTEAFF	TGTGCCAGCAGGGGGACAGGGGTCACTGAAGCTTTCTTT
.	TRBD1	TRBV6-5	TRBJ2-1	CASSYGAGTGVNEQFF	TGTGCCAGCAGTTACGGTGCTGGGACAGGGGTTAATGAGCAGTTCTTC
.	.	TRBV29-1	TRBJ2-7	CSVLRGDSYEQYF	TGCAGCGTCCTAAGGGGGGATTCCTACGAGCAGTACTTC
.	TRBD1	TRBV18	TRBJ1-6	CASSPDRGNSPLHF	TGTGCCAGCTCACCGGACAGGGGTAATTCACCCCTCCACTTT
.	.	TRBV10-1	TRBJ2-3	CASSERRPPDTQYF	TGCGCCAGCAGTGAACGACGGCCCCCAGATACGCAGTATTTT
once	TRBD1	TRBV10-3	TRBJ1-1	CAISDLDRGNTEAFF	TGTGCCATCAGTGACCTTGACAGGGGAAACACTGAAGCTTTCTTT
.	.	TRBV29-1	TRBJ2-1	CSVRSGASEQFF	TGCAGCGTTCGAAGTGGGGCTAGTGAGCAGTTCTTC
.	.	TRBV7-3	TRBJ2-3	CASSLGSTDTQYF	TGTGCCAGCAGCTTAGGAAGCACAGATACGCAGTATTTT
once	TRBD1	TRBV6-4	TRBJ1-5	CASRRQGKGNQPQHF	TGTGCCAGCAGGAGACAGGGCAAAGGCAATCAGCCCCAGCATTTT
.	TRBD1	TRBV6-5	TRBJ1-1	CASSFVLGGVTEAFF	TGTGCCAGCAGTTTCGTCTTAGGGGGCGTCACTGAAGCTTTCTTT
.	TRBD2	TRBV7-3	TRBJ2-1	CASSSRAGVGNEQFF	TGTGCCAGCAGCTCCCGCGCGGGAGTGGGGAATGAGCAGTTCTTC
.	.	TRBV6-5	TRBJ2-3	CASSLFGTDTQYF	TGTGCCAGCAGCCTTTTCGGCACAGATACGCAGTATTTT
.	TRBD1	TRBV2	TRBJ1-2	CASSRDRGAYGYTF	TGTGCCAGCAGCCGGGACAGGGGCGCCTATGGCTACACCTTC
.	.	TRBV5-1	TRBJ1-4	CASSPGRGSVDEKLFF	TGCGCCAGCAGCCCTGGGAGGGGGAGCGTAGACGAAAAACTGTTTTTT
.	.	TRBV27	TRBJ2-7	CASSLRDTSYEQYF	TGTGCCAGCAGTTTAAGGGACACCTCCTACGAGCAGTACTTC